These T cell receptor beta chains were read from a single sample in a study of blood T cell repertoires in COVID-19. Some clones are missing from TCRdb's copy, which holds only in-frame ones; the method was immunoSEQ multiplex PCR. Altogether approximately 140,000 clones are present, 80% to 90% being singletons, with the ten largest covering about 8%. The sequenced material came from peripheral blood. All receptors come from a woman aged 55 to 70 with COVID-19, enrolled during active disease. Both conserved end residues are part of each CDR3. D genes are given only for firm matches. Clone sizes are given selectively: once, few, many, or a class where the clone is expanded.

J gene	V gene	D gene	clone size	CDR3 protein	CDR3 DNA
TRBJ2-2	TRBV12-2	.	few	CASRTRGLAGITGELFF	TGTGCAAGTCGCACAAGAGGGCTAGCGGGGATCACCGGGGAGCTGTTTTTT
TRBJ2-7	TRBV5-4	TRBD1	many	CASSPATGSSYEQYF	TGTGCCAGCAGCCCAGCGACAGGGAGCTCCTACGAGCAGTACTTC
TRBJ1-5	TRBV5-6	TRBD1	.	CASSASGGGDQPQHF	TGTGCCAGCAGCGCGTCGGGAGGGGGCGATCAGCCCCAGCATTTT
TRBJ2-1	TRBV5-4	.	.	CASSQPGQGIAHEQFF	TGTGCCAGCAGCCAGCCCGGGCAGGGTATTGCCCATGAGCAGTTCTTC
TRBJ2-7	TRBV7-2	.	once	CASSLAGKTYEQYF	TGTGCCAGCAGCTTAGCGGGCAAGACCTACGAGCAGTACTTC
TRBJ2-2	TRBV6-1	.	.	CASSDFSRQPRGGELFF	TGTGCCAGCAGTGATTTTTCCCGGCAACCTAGGGGCGGGGAGCTGTTTTTT
TRBJ1-1	TRBV9	TRBD1	many	CASSVDGQENTEAFF	TGTGCCAGCAGCGTCGATGGACAGGAGAACACTGAAGCTTTCTTT
TRBJ2-3	TRBV11-3	.	.	CASSDPRTDIYTDTQYF	TGTGCCAGCAGCGATCCTAGGACAGACATATACACAGATACGCAGTATTTT
TRBJ2-5	TRBV7-3	TRBD2	.	CASSERTSGAQETQYF	TGTGCCAGCAGCGAACGGACTAGCGGGGCACAAGAGACCCAGTACTTC
TRBJ2-7	TRBV30	.	.	CAWSVARDYEQYF	TGTGCCTGGAGTGTAGCCAGGGACTACGAGCAGTACTTC
TRBJ1-3	TRBV7-9	TRBD1	.	CASSSSGTGGNTIYF	TGTGCCAGCAGCTCGTCCGGGACAGGTGGAAACACCATATATTTT
TRBJ2-1	TRBV2	TRBD2	.	CASTSGGYNEQFF	TGTGCCAGCACTAGCGGGGGATACAATGAGCAGTTCTTC
TRBJ1-2	TRBV19	TRBD1	.	CAAKSDHSGQAEGRGYTF	TGTGCCGCTAAAAGTGATCACTCCGGACAGGCCGAGGGGAGGGGCTACACCTTC
TRBJ2-5	TRBV3-1/TRBV3-2	.	.	CASSHREKRYQETQYF	TGTGCCAGCAGCCATCGGGAAAAAAGGTACCAAGAGACCCAGTACTTC
TRBJ1-5	TRBV7-8	.	.	CASSLAHPQKNSNQPQHF	TGTGCCAGCAGCCTAGCCCACCCGCAGAAGAATAGCAATCAGCCCCAGCATTTT
TRBJ2-7	TRBV27	.	.	CASRQGRYEQYF	TGTGCCAGCAGACAGGGCAGGTACGAGCAGTACTTC
TRBJ2-7	TRBV3-1/TRBV3-2	TRBD1	.	CASSYRGSYEQYF	TGTGCCAGCAGCTACAGGGGCTCCTACGAGCAGTACTTC
TRBJ1-1	TRBV12-3/TRBV12-4	.	.	CASSLGGGEMTFF	TGTGCCAGCAGTTTAGGGGGTGGGGAGATGACTTTCTTT
TRBJ2-7	TRBV6-2/TRBV6-3	TRBD1	.	CASSYSPGTGMYEQYF	TGTGCCAGCAGTTACTCCCCCGGGACAGGAATGTACGAGCAGTACTTC
TRBJ1-1	TRBV28	.	.	CATLRERDEAFF	TGTGCCACCCTCCGGGAGCGAGATGAAGCTTTCTTT
TRBJ2-5	TRBV5-1	TRBD2	once	CASSSLGGFGGQETQYF	TGCGCCAGCAGCTCCTTGGGGGGGTTCGGCGGCCAAGAGACCCAGTACTTC
TRBJ1-3	TRBV6-5	.	.	CASSYSWGAGNTIYF	TGTGCCAGCAGTTACTCGTGGGGAGCTGGAAACACCATATATTTT
TRBJ2-7	TRBV6-5	TRBD2	.	CASSSSGGLIYEQYF	TGTGCCAGCAGTTCTAGCGGGGGGCTTATTTACGAGCAGTACTTC
TRBJ2-1	TRBV7-3	TRBD1	.	CASSLTGTGNEQFF	TGTGCCAGCAGCTTAACGGGGACAGGCAATGAGCAGTTCTTC
TRBJ2-3	TRBV2	TRBD2	.	CASRATSGFTDTQYF	TGTGCCAGCAGGGCGACTAGCGGCTTCACAGATACGCAGTATTTT
TRBJ2-5	TRBV11-2	TRBD2	.	CASSLVSLAGGPYQETQYF	TGTGCCAGCAGCTTAGTCTCCCTAGCGGGGGGGCCCTACCAAGAGACCCAGTACTTC